This entry is about one TCR beta chain. Its antigen remains unidentified. This entry is derived from a study of T cell responses to AZD1222 COVID-19 vaccine. Study-wide findings and caveats: Every sample of the repertoires postdated the peak T cell response. Clonal diversity may have been underestimated, and the donors were mostly white British, with more females than males. CD4 TCRs covered the whole spike, strongest at regions 160-218 and 743-854.

The CDR3 length is 15 residues. CDR1 is GTSNPN and CDR2 is SVGIG in the germline V gene (reference sequence). Trimming pared 4 bases from V and 0 bases from J, leaving 13 bases between. Only in-frame clones appear in the TCRdb table, and some are missing; sequencing was by immunoSEQ multiplex PCR. The sample comprises around 150,000 clones, about 91% of which are singletons, and about 3.7% rests with the top ten. The specimen comprised peripheral blood, sampled on day 0 of MenACWY control vaccination. The V call is TRBV30, the J call TRBJ1-3; D not resolved. The source is an adult in good health. This CDR3 is CAWNHKRGSGNTIYF. For the CDR3, the DNA is TGTGCCTGGAACCATAAGCGAGGCTCTGGAAACACCATATATTTT. The whole variable domain, filled in from reference TRBV30 and TRBJ1-3, reads SQTIHQWPATLVQPVGSPLSLECTVEGTSNPNLYWYRQAAGRGLQLLFYSVGIGQISSEVPQNLSASRPQDRQFILSSKKLLLSDSGFYLCAWNHKRGSGNTIYFGEGSWLTVV.